The rows below give T cell receptor beta chains drawn from one sample of a study of T cells in Graves' hyperthyroidism and ophthalmopathy. TCRdb re-derived calls from the multiplex PCR reads in MiXCR, one entry per CDR3 protein. This table holds 600,000 to 850,000 distinct CDR3 sequences, roughly 20% found once. Sequenced input: blood. Every receptor here comes from a woman between 45 and 65 years old with Graves' hyperthyroidism that later progressed to Graves' ophthalmopathy. CDR3s include the opening cysteine and the closing phenylalanine or tryptophan. D genes are given only for firm matches. Part of the rows lack a size; the others show once, few, many or a class for expanded clones.

D: .
J: TRBJ1-2
V: TRBV2
size: many
DNA: TGTGCCAGCAGTGAAGGGCGAAAACGCAACTATGGCTACACCTTC
CDR3: CASSEGRKRNYGYTF

D: TRBD1
J: TRBJ1-6
V: TRBV20-1
size: .
DNA: TGCAGTGCTCCATTGGTAACAGGGGATAGCTCACCCCTCCACTTT
CDR3: CSAPLVTGDSSPLHF

D: TRBD1
J: TRBJ2-5
V: TRBV20-1
size: .
DNA: TGCAGTGCCGGACAGGGCGGAGAGACCCTGTACTTC
CDR3: CSAGQGGETLYF

D: .
J: TRBJ2-3
V: TRBV7-8
size: many
DNA: TGTGCCAGCAGCTTAGGACTAGGGGCTGCAGATACGCAGTATTTT
CDR3: CASSLGLGAADTQYF

D: TRBD1
J: TRBJ2-7
V: TRBV12-3/TRBV12-4
size: .
DNA: TGTGCCAGCAGCCAAGGACAGGACATCTCCTACGAGCAGTACTTC
CDR3: CASSQGQDISYEQYF

D: TRBD1
J: TRBJ2-1
V: TRBV20-1
size: many
DNA: TGCAGTGCTCAGCCCCGGGACAGCGATGAGCAGTTCTTC
CDR3: CSAQPRDSDEQFF

D: TRBD1
J: TRBJ1-5
V: TRBV27
size: many
DNA: TGTGCCAGCAGTTTATCTGGCAGGGGGGCGAATCAGCCCCAGCATTTT
CDR3: CASSLSGRGANQPQHF

D: .
J: TRBJ1-3
V: TRBV3-1
size: .
DNA: TGTGCCAGCAGCCTCACCCCGTACAGGACTGGAAACACCATATATTTT
CDR3: CASSLTPYRTGNTIYF

D: .
J: TRBJ2-7
V: TRBV7-6
size: many
DNA: TGTGCCAGCAGCTATGAGACAGGATCCTACGAGCAGTACTTC
CDR3: CASSYETGSYEQYF

D: .
J: TRBJ1-3
V: TRBV20-1
size: few
DNA: TGCAGTGCTAGAGATTTCGGAGTACGGAACACCATATATTTT
CDR3: CSARDFGVRNTIYF

D: .
J: TRBJ2-7
V: TRBV7-9
size: few
DNA: TGTGCCAGCAGCTTAACGCCGGAGCAGTACTTC
CDR3: CASSLTPEQYF

D: TRBD1
J: TRBJ1-2
V: TRBV4-2
size: .
DNA: TGTGCCAGCAGCCAAGATGGGGACAGGGATTATGGCTACACCTTC
CDR3: CASSQDGDRDYGYTF

D: TRBD1
J: TRBJ2-2
V: TRBV30
size: many
DNA: TGTGCCTGGAGTACGGGACAGGGCAGTTACGGGGAGCTGTTTTTT
CDR3: CAWSTGQGSYGELFF

D: TRBD1
J: TRBJ1-1
V: TRBV11-2
size: many
DNA: TGTGCCAGCAGCGTCCGGGACAGGGCTTATGCTTTCTTT
CDR3: CASSVRDRAYAFF

D: .
J: TRBJ1-4
V: TRBV7-9
size: .
DNA: TGTGCCAGCGGAAGATTCCGGGATGGCGAAAAACTGTTTTTT
CDR3: CASGRFRDGEKLFF

D: .
J: TRBJ2-2
V: TRBV9
size: many
DNA: TGTGCCAGCAGCGTTCTCGGGGGACACTATTCCACCGGGGAGCTGTTTTTT
CDR3: CASSVLGGHYSTGELFF

D: .
J: TRBJ2-1
V: TRBV3-1
size: many
DNA: TGTGCCAGCAGCCAAGTCGTTAACAGAAAAAACAATGAGCAGTTCTTC
CDR3: CASSQVVNRKNNEQFF

D: .
J: TRBJ2-7
V: TRBV7-8
size: many
DNA: TGTGCCAGCAGCTTTTCGGGACGGAGAGCCTACGAGCAGTACTTC
CDR3: CASSFSGRRAYEQYF

D: TRBD2
J: TRBJ2-3
V: TRBV7-9
size: few
DNA: TGTGCCAGCAGTTACACTAGCGGGGGTTTCACAGATACGCAGTATTTT
CDR3: CASSYTSGGFTDTQYF

D: TRBD1
J: TRBJ2-7
V: TRBV29-1
size: many
DNA: TGCAGCGTTGAAGGGACAGGGGCGGCATACGAGCAGTACTTC
CDR3: CSVEGTGAAYEQYF

D: TRBD2
J: TRBJ2-7
V: TRBV4-1
size: .
DNA: TGCGCCAGCAGCGAAACCAGGGGCGTAACTAGCGGGGGGGCCTACGAGCAGTACTTC
CDR3: CASSETRGVTSGGAYEQYF

D: TRBD1
J: TRBJ1-1
V: TRBV19
size: .
DNA: TGTGCCAGTAGTATACCAGGGGGCGGCACTGAAGCTTTCTTT
CDR3: CASSIPGGGTEAFF

D: .
J: TRBJ2-4
V: TRBV7-9
size: .
DNA: TGTGCCAGCAGCTTAGAAGGAGGAGGTAGCCCTCTAGCCAAAAACATTCAGTACTTC
CDR3: CASSLEGGGSPLAKNIQYF

D: TRBD1
J: TRBJ2-1
V: TRBV29-1
size: .
DNA: TGCAGCGGGGAACGACAGGGGGCTGAGCAGTTCTTC
CDR3: CSGERQGAEQFF

D: .
J: TRBJ1-4
V: TRBV2
size: few
DNA: TGTGCCAGCAGTGTTGAGGGGGAGGGAGAAAAACTGTTTTTT
CDR3: CASSVEGEGEKLFF

D: .
J: TRBJ2-1
V: TRBV3-1
size: many
DNA: TGTGCCAGCAGCCAAGATTATACAGCCTACAATGAGCAGTTCTTC
CDR3: CASSQDYTAYNEQFF

D: .
J: TRBJ1-1
V: TRBV7-2
size: few
DNA: TGTGCCAGCAGCTTACGCCAGATTAACACTGAAGCTTTCTTT
CDR3: CASSLRQINTEAFF

D: .
J: TRBJ2-1
V: TRBV12-3/TRBV12-4
size: .
DNA: TGTGCCAGCAGAACCGACGGTTACAATGAGCAGTTCTTC
CDR3: CASRTDGYNEQFF

D: .
J: TRBJ1-1
V: TRBV19
size: few
DNA: TGTGCCTCAGTCACTAGGTACCCTTCTACTGAAGCTTTCTTT
CDR3: CASVTRYPSTEAFF

D: TRBD2
J: TRBJ2-1
V: TRBV20-1
size: .
DNA: TGCAGTGCTAGAGATCGGTTACCGGCGACTAGCGGGGGGGACAATGAGCAGTTCTTC
CDR3: CSARDRLPATSGGDNEQFF

D: .
J: TRBJ2-1
V: TRBV7-3
size: few
DNA: TGTGCCAGCAGCCCAACCCGGGACCGCTTTAATGAGCAGTTCTTC
CDR3: CASSPTRDRFNEQFF

D: .
J: TRBJ1-6
V: TRBV4-1
size: few
DNA: TGCGCCAGCAGAGATGACGGAGCGGGTTGGGGTTCACCCCTCCACTTT
CDR3: CASRDDGAGWGSPLHF

D: TRBD2
J: TRBJ2-7
V: TRBV9
size: few
DNA: TGTGCCAGCTCCCTCTCCGGGACTAGCGGGGGTTACGAGCAGTACTTC
CDR3: CASSLSGTSGGYEQYF

D: .
J: TRBJ1-5
V: TRBV6-1
size: many
DNA: TGTGCCAGCTCGGATTTACGCAATCAGCCCCAGCATTTT
CDR3: CASSDLRNQPQHF

D: .
J: TRBJ2-5
V: TRBV15
size: few
DNA: TGTGCCACCAGCAGAGTGAGAGGGGGTGGCGAGACCCAGTACTTC
CDR3: CATSRVRGGGETQYF

D: .
J: TRBJ1-1
V: TRBV27
size: few
DNA: TGTGCCAGCAGTTTATTTGTCCGGGGGGCTGAAGCTTTCTTT
CDR3: CASSLFVRGAEAFF

D: TRBD2
J: TRBJ2-1
V: TRBV6-1
size: .
DNA: TGTGCCAGCAGAGGACTAGCCTACAATGAGCAGTTCTTC
CDR3: CASRGLAYNEQFF

D: TRBD1
J: TRBJ2-5
V: TRBV2
size: many
DNA: TGTGCCAGCAGTGGTAGAGAGACAGGGGCAGAGACCCAGTACTTC
CDR3: CASSGRETGAETQYF

D: TRBD1
J: TRBJ2-1
V: TRBV18
size: few
DNA: TGTGCCAGCTCACCCTCCAGGGGGCTATACAATGAGCAGTTCTTC
CDR3: CASSPSRGLYNEQFF

D: TRBD1
J: TRBJ2-3
V: TRBV11-2
size: many
DNA: TGTGCCAGCAGCCCTCGGACAGGGTCACCAGATACGCAGTATTTT
CDR3: CASSPRTGSPDTQYF

D: .
J: TRBJ1-1
V: TRBV29-1
size: many
DNA: TGCAGCGCTGGGGGGGAAGCTTTCTTT
CDR3: CSAGGEAFF

D: .
J: TRBJ1-4
V: TRBV28
size: .
DNA: TGTGCCAGCAGTAACAGGGTCCCTGAAAAACTGTTTTTT
CDR3: CASSNRVPEKLFF

D: TRBD2
J: TRBJ2-1
V: TRBV3-1
size: .
DNA: TGTGCCAGCAGACGGACTAGCGGGAGAGAGAATGAGCAGTTCTTC
CDR3: CASRRTSGRENEQFF

D: .
J: TRBJ2-7
V: TRBV30
size: .
DNA: TGTGCCTGGAACCGTCGTGGCTACGAGCAGTACTTC
CDR3: CAWNRRGYEQYF

D: TRBD2
J: TRBJ2-3
V: TRBV5-8
size: many
DNA: TGTGCCAGCAGCTTGGCCAGCGGGGGGATAAGCACAGATACGCAGTATTTT
CDR3: CASSLASGGISTDTQYF

D: .
J: TRBJ1-1
V: TRBV30
size: many
DNA: TGTGCCTGGAGGACGGGGGGGAACACTGAAGCTTTCTTT
CDR3: CAWRTGGNTEAFF

D: .
J: TRBJ1-2
V: TRBV5-4
size: few
DNA: TGTGCCAGCAGCTTGGCGGGACAACTCTATGGCTACACCTTC
CDR3: CASSLAGQLYGYTF

D: .
J: TRBJ1-6
V: TRBV6-1
size: many
DNA: TGTGCCAGCAGTGAACGATCACCCCTCCACTTT
CDR3: CASSERSPLHF

D: TRBD2
J: TRBJ2-7
V: TRBV20-1
size: few
DNA: TGCAGTCCCCTGCCTAGCGGGGGTCATATATACTACGAGCAGTACTTC
CDR3: CSPLPSGGHIYYEQYF

D: .
J: TRBJ2-2
V: TRBV20-1
size: many
DNA: TGCAGTGCTAGCTGGATACAAGTCAGCGGGGAGCTGTTTTTT
CDR3: CSASWIQVSGELFF

D: TRBD2
J: TRBJ2-5
V: TRBV20-1
size: many
DNA: TGCAGTGCCCAGCGAGCGGGGGGGCCAGGAGAGACCCAGTACTTC
CDR3: CSAQRAGGPGETQYF